The entry that follows covers one T cell receptor (beta chain) sequence. As yet, its antigen is unknown. The data were obtained in a study of graft-versus-host responses after intestinal transplantation. Assay used: immunoSEQ multiplex PCR; TCRdb lists only in-frame clones, some missing. The sample lists roughly 77,000 clones, approximately 88% occurring once. The junction had 9 bases not matched to a gene; V was cut back by 2 bases and J by 4 bases. This CDR3 has 16 residues. Germline-derived CDR1 and CDR2 are SGHNT and YYREEE (reference sequence). The sample was unstimulated CD8+ T cells sorted from spleen or lymph node cells, taken before intestinal transplant. The chain links TRBV5-4 to TRBJ2-1, with TRBD1 matching 7 bases. The receptor was derived from a human donor who received an intestinal transplant. For the CDR3, the DNA is TGTGCCAGCAGCTTATATGACAGGGCATATTACAATGAGCAGTTCTTC. It specifies CASSLYDRAYYNEQFF.